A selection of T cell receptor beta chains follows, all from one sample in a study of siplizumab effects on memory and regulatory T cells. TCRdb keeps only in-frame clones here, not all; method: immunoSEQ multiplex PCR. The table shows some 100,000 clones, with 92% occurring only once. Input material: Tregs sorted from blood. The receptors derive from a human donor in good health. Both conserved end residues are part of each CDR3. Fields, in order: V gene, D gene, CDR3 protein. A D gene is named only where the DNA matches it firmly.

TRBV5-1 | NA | CASSLVGVGDLNTGELFF
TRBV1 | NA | CTSSQDRSVRELAGEINTGELFF
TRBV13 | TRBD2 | CASSPPAGGPYNEQFF
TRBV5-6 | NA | CASSWTPNYGYTF
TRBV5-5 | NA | CASSLAVGGAQPQHF
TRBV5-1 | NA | CASSVRQASTDTQYF
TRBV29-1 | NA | CSVQSYLAKNIQYF
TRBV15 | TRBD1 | CATSTLTGATEAFF
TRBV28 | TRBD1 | CASSFSGGWLQPQHF
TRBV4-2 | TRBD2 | CASSQVLAGNEQFF
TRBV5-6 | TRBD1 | CASSLGTGLLRQFF
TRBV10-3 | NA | CASKESSTDTQYF
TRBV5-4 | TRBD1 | CASSLAGGAYTDTQYF
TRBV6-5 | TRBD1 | CATGQGISEAFF
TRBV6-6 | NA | CASRNPRGGSSYEQYF
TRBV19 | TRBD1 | CASSIRQGGYTF
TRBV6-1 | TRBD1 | CASSGGQGPIHGYTF
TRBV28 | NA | CASFGGWGDTQYF
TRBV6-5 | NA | CASSYPAKNIQYF
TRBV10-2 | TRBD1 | CASSISGTVGEQYF
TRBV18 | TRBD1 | CASSPDRVYNEQFF
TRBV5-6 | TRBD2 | CASSLQLSGVQMKTQYF
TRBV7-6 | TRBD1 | CASSLRGGQGVNTIYF
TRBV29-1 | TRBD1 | CSVRDSPGAQYF
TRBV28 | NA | CASREGVIHEQYF
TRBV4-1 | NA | CASSHLGRTVNTEAFF
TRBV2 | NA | CASSEQTETQYF
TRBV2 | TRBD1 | CASSGGTGDLTGELFF
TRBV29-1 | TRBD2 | CSVGGTSGSYEQYF
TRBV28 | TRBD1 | CASSLGGQGAHEKLFF
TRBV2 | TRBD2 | CASSGLAGDTGELFF
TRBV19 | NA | CASMGQQTDTQYF
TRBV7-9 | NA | CASSIYTLNTGELFF
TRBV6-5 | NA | CASSYQGTGANVLTF
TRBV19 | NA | CASRSSNSNTGELFF
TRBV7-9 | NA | CASSFTGYEQYF
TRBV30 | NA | CAWSRGSDTQYF
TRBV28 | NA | CASSSPGALNTEAFF
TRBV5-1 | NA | CASSLGKSNSLHYGYTF
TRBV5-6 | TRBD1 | CASKRQGYNEQFF
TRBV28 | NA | CASSFDSGRYSFF
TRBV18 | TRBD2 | CASSPGTSGPSYEQYF
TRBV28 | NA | CASSLLGLESYEQYF
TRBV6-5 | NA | CASRGMGAYEQYF
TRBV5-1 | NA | CASSLETRMNTEAFF
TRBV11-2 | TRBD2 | CASSLARTSGYQETQYF
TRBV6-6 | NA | CASSYSQRNEQFF
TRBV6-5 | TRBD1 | CASSAQGGAYGYTF
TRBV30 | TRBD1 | CAWAGLQGLHGYTF
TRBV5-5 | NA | CASSLFLSTGQRLSNQYF
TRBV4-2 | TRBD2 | CASSQDRARLAGDNEQFF
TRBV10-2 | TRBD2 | CASSESGIGYNEQFF
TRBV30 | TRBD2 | CAWSLKRGVQETQYF